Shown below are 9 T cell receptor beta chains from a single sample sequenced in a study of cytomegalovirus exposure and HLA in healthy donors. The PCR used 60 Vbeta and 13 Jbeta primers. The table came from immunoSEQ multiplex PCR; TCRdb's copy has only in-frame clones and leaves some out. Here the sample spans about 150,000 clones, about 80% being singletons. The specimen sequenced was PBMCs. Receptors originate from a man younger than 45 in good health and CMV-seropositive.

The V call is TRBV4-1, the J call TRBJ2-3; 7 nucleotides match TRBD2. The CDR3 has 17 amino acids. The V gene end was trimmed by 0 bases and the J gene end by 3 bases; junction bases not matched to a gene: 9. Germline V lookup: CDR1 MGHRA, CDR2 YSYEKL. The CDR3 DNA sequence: TGCGCCAGCAGCCAAGATTGGACTAGAAGGTTGACAGATACGCAGTATTTT. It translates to CASSQDWTRRLTDTQYF.

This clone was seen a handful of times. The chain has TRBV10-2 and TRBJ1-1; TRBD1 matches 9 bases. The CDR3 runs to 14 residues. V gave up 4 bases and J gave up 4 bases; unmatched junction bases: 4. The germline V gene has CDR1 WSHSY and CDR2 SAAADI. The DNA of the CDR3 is TGCGCCAGCAGTGGACAGGACAGGGGCACTGAAGCTTTCTTT. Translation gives CASSGQDRGTEAFF.

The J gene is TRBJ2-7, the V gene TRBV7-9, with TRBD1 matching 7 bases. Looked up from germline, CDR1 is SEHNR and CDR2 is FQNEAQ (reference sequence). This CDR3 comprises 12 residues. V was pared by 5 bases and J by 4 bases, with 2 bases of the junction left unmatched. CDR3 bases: TGTGCCAGCAGCCCAGGGGGTTACGAGCAGTACTTC. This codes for CASSPGGYEQYF.

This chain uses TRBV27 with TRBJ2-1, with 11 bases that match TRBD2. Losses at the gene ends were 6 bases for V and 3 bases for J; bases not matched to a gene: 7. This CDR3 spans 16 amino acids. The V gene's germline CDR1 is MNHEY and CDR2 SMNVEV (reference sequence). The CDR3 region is CASSLSGGEGYNEQFF. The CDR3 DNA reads TGTGCCAGCAGCCTTAGCGGGGGGGAAGGCTACAATGAGCAGTTCTTC.

The CDR3 nucleotides read TGTGCCAGCACCCAGGGTCGGGTCCAGACCCAGTACTTC. This codes for CASTQGRVQTQYF. The chain employs TRBV6-5 and TRBJ2-5, with D perhaps matching TRBD1 (5 bases). The ends were cut back, 7 bases at V and 6 bases at J, with 15 bases in the middle. Germline V gene lookup returns CDR1 MNHEY and CDR2 SVGAGI. This CDR3 has 13 amino acids.

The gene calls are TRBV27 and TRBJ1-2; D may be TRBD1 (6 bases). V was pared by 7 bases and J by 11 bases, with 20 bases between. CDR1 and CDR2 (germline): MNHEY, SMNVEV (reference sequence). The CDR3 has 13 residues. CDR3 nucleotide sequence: TGTGCCAGCACCCTGCGGGGGGGCGGGGGATACACCTTC. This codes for CASTLRGGGGYTF.

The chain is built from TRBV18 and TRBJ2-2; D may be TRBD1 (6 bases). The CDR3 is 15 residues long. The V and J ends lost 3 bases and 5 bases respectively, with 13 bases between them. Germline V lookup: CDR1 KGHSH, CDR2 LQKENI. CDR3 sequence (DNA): TGTGCCAGCTCACCCCGATCAGGGGAGACCGGGGAGCTGTTTTTT. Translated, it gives CASSPRSGETGELFF.

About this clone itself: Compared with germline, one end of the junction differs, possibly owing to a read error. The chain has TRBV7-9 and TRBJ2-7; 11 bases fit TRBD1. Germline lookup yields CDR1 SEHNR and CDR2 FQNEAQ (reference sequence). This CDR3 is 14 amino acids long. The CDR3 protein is CSSSPGTGGYEQYF. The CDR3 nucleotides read TGTTCCAGCAGCCCCGGGACAGGGGGCTACGAGCAGTACTTC.

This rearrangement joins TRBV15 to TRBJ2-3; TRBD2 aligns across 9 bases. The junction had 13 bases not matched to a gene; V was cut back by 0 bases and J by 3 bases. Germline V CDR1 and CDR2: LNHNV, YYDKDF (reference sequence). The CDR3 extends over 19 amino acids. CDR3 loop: CATSRDSVLISGRTDTQYF. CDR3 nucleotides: TGTGCCACCAGCAGAGATTCCGTTCTAATAAGCGGGAGGACAGATACGCAGTATTTT. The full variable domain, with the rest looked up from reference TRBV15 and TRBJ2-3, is DAMVIQNPRYQVTQFGKPVTLSCSQTLNHNVMYWYQQKSSQAPKLLFHYYDKDFNNEADTPDNFQSRRPNTSFCFLDIRSPGLGDTAMYLCATSRDSVLISGRTDTQYFGPGTRLTVL.